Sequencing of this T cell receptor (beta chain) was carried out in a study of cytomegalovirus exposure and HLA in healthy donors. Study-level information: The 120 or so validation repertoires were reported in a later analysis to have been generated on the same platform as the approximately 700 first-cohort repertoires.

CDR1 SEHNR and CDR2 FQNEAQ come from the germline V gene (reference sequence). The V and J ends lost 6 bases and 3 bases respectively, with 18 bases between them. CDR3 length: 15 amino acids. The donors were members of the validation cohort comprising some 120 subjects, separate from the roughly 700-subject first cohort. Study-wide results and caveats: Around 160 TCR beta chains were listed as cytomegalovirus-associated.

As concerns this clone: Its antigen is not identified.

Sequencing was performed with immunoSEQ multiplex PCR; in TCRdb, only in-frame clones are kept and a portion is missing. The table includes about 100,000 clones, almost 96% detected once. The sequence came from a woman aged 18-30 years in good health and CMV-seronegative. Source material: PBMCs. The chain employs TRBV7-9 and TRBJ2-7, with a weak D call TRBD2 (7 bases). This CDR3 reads CASSPGGAEIYEQYF. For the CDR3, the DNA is TGTGCCAGCAGTCCTGGGGGGGCGGAAATCTACGAGCAGTACTTC.